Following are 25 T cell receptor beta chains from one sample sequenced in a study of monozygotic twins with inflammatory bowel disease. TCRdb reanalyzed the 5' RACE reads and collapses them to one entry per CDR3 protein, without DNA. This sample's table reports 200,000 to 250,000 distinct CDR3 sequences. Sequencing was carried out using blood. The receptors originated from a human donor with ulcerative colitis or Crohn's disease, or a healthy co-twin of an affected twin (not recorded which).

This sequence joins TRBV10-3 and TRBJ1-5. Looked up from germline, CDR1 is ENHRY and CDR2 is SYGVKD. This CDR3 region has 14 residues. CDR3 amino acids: CAISEAVGVQPQHF.

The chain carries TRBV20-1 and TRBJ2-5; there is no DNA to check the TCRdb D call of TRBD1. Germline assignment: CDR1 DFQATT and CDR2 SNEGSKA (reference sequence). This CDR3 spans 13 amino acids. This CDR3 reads CSAGTFSRETQYF.

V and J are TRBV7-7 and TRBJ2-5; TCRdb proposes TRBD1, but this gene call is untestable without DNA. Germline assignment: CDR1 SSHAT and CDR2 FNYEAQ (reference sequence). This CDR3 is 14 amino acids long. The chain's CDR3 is CASSPRDAGETQYF. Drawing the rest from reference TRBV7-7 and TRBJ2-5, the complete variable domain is GAGVSQSPRYKVTKRGQDVTLRCDPISSHATLYWYQQALGQGPEFLTYFNYEAQPDKSGLPSDRFSAERPEGSISTLTIQRTEQRDSAMYRCASSPRDAGETQYFGPGTRLLVL.

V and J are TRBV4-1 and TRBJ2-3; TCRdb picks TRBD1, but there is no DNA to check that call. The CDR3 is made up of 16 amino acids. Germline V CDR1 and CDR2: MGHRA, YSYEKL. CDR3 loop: CASSQQATTPPDTQYF.

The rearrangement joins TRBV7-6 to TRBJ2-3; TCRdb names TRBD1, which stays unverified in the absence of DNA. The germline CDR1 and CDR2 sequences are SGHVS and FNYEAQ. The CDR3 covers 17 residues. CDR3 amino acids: CAISRDRGPPSTDTQYF.

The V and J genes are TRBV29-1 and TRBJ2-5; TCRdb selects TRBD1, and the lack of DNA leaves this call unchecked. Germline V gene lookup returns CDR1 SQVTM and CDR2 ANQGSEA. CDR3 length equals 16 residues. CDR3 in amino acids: CSVLLPGQGTKETQYF.

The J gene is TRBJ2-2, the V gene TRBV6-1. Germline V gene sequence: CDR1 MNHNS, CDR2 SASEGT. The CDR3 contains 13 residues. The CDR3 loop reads CASRPRETGELFF.

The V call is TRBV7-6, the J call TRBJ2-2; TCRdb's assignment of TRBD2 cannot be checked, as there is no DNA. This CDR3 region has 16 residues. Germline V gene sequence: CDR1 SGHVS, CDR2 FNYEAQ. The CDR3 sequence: CASSLLAGAVTGELFF. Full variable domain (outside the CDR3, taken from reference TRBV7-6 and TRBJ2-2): GAGVSQSPRYKVTKRGQDVALRCDPISGHVSLYWYRQALGQGPEFLTYFNYEAQQDKSGLPNDRFSAERPEGSISTLTIQRTEQRDSAMYRCASSLLAGAVTGELFFGEGSRLTVL.

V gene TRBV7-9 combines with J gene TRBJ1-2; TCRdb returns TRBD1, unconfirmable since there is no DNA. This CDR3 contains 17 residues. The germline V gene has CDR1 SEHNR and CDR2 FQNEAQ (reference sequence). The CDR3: CASSLTKGQAMGWGYTF.

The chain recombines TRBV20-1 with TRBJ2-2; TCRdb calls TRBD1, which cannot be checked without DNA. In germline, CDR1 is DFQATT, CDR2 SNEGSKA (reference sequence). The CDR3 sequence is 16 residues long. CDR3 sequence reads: CSARRRRDRGPGELFF.

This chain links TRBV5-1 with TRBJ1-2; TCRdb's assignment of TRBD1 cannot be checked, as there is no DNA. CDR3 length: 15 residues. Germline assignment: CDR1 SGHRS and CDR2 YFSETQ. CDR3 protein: CASSSTGRHNYGYTF.

The CDR3 is CASSSLDRRLHF. This chain connects TRBV7-6 to TRBJ1-6; TCRdb's D gene call, TRBD1, goes unchecked for lack of DNA. Germline loops: CDR1 SGHVS, CDR2 FNYEAQ. The CDR3 extends over 12 amino acids.

The CDR3 loop reads CASSQEGGRMDNEQFF. The rearrangement joins TRBV4-1 to TRBJ2-1; checking the TCRdb D call of TRBD2 is not possible without DNA. From germline, CDR1 is MGHRA and CDR2 YSYEKL. The CDR3 is made up of 16 amino acids.

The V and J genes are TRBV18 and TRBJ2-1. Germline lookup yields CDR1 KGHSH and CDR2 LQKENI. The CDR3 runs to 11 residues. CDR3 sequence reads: CASSPQEEQFF.

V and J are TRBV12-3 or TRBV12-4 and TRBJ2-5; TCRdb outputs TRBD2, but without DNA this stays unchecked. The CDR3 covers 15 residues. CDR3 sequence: CASSLNSGPRETQYF.

The CDR3 is CASSPGREGGYTF. The chain recombines TRBV18 with TRBJ1-2. This CDR3 spans 13 amino acids. From germline, CDR1 is KGHSH and CDR2 LQKENI.

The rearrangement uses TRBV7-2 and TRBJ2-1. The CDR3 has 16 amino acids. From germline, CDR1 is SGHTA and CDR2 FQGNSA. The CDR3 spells CASSPRSKEFYNEQFF.

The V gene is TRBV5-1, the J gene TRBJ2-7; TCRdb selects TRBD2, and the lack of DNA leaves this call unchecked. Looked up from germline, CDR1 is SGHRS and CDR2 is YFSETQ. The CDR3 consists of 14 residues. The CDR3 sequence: CASMVGSGDYEQYF.

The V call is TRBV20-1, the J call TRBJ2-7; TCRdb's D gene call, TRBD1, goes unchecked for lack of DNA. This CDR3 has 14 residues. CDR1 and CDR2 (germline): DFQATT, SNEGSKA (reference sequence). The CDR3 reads CSVMGGYQPYEQYF.

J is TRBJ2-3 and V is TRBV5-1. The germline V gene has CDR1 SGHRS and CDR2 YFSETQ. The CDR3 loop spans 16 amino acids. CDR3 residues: CASSRAETASTDTQYF.

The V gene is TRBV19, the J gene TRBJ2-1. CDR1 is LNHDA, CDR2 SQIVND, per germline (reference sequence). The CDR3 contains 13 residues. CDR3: CASSMRHVEEQFF.

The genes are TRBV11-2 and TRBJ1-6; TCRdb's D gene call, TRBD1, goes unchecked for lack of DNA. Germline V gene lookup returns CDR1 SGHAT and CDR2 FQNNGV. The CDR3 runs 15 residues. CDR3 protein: CASSSGAAYNSPLHF.

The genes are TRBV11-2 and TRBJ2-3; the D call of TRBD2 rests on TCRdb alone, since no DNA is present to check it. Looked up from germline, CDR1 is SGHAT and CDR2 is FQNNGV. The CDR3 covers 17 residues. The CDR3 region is CASSLGTSGAFTDTQYF.

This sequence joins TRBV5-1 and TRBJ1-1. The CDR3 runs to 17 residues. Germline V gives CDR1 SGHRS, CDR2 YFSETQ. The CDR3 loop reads CASSLGWTGRMNTEAFF.

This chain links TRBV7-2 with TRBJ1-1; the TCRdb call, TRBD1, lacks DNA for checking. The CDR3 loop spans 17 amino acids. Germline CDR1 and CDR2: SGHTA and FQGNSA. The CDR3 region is CASSLGRGRGVSTEAFF. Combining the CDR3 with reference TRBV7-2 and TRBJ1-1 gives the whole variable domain GAGVSQSPSNKVTEKGKDVELRCDPISGHTALYWYRQSLGQGLEFLIYFQGNSAPDKSGLPSDRFSAERTGGSVSTLTIQRTQQEDSAVYLCASSLGRGRGVSTEAFFGQGTRLTVV.